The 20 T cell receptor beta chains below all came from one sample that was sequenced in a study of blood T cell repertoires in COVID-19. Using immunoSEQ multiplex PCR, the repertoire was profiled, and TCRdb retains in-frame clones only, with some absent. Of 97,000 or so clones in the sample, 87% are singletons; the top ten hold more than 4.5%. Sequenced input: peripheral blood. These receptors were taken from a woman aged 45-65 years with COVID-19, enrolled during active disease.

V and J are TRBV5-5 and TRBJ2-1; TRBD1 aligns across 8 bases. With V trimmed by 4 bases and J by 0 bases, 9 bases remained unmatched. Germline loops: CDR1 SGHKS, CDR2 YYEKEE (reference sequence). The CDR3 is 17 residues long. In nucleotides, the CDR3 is TGTGCCAGCAGCCAGGGGGCAGCCCAGAGCTCCTACAATGAGCAGTTCTTC. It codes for CASSQGAAQSSYNEQFF.

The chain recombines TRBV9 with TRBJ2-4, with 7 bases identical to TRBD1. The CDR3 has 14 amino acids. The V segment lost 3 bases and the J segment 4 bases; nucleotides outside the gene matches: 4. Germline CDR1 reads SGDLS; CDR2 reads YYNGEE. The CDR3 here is CASSDGTEKNIQYF. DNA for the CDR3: TGTGCCAGCAGCGACGGGACAGAGAAAAACATTCAGTACTTC.

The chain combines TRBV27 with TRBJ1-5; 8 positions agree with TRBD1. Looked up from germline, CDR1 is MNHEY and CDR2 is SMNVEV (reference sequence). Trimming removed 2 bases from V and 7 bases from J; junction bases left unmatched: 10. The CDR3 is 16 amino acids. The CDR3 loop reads CASSLKGGQGRQPQHF. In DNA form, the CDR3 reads TGTGCCAGCAGTTTAAAGGGAGGACAGGGAAGGCAGCCCCAGCATTTT.

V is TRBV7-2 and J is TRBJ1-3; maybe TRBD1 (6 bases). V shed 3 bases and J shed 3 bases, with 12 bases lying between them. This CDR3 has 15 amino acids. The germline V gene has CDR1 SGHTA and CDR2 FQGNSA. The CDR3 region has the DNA TGTGCCAGCAGCTTGGACAGTGGGTATGGAAACACCATATATTTT. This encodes CASSLDSGYGNTIYF.

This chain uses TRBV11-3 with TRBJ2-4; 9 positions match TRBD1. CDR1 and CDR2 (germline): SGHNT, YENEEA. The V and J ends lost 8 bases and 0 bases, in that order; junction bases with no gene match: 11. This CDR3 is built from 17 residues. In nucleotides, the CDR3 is TGTGCCAGCTCCTGGACAGGGGTATCCATAGCCAAAAACATTCAGTACTTC. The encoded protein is CASSWTGVSIAKNIQYF.

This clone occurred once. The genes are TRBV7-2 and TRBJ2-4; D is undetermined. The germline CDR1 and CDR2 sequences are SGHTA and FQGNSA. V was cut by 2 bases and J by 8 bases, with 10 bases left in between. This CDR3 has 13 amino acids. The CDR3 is CASSLPPADIQYF. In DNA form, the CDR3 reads TGTGCCAGCAGCTTACCTCCGGCGGACATTCAGTACTTC.

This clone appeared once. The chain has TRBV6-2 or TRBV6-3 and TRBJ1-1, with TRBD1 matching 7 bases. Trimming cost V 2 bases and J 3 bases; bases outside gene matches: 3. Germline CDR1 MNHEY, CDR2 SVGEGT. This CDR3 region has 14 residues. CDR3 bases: TGTGCCAGCAGTTACCCCGACAGGGACACTGAAGCTTTCTTT. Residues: CASSYPDRDTEAFF.

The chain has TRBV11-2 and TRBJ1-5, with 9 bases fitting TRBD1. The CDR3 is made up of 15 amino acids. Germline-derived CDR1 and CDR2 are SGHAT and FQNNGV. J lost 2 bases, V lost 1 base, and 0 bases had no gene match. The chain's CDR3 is CASSLGTGGNQPQHF. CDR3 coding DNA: TGTGCCAGCAGCTTAGGGACAGGGGGCAATCAGCCCCAGCATTTT.

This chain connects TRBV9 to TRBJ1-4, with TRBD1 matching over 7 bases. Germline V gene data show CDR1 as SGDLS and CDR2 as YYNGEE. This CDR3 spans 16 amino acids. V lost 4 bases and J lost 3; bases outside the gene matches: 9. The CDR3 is CASSPQAGGANEKLFF. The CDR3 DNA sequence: TGTGCCAGCAGCCCACAAGCAGGGGGAGCTAATGAAAAACTGTTTTTT.

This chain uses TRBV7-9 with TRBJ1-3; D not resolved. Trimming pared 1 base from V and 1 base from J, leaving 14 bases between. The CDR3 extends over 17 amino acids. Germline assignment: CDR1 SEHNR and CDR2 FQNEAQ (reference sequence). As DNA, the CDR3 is TGTGCCAGCAGCTTAGGTAGGGAGGCAGGTTCTGGAAACACCATATATTTT. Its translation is CASSLGREAGSGNTIYF.

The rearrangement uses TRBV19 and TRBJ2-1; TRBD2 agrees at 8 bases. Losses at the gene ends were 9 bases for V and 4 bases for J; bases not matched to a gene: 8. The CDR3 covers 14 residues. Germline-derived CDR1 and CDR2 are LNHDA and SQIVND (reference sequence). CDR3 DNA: TGTGCCAGCACGAGCGGGGGTACGTACAATGAGCAGTTCTTC. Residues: CASTSGGTYNEQFF.

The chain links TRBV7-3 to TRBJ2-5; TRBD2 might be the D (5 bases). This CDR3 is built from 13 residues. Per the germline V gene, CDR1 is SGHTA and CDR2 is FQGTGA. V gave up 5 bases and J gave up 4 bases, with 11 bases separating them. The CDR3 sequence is CASSEMAGETQYF. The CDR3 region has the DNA TGTGCCAGCAGCGAGATGGCGGGAGAGACCCAGTACTTC.

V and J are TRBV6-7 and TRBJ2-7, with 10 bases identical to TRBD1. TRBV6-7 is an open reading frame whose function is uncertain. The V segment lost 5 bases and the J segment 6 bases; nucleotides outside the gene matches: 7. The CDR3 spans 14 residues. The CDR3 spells CASSVRQGAIEQYF. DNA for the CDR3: TGTGCCAGCAGTGTCCGACAGGGGGCCATCGAGCAGTACTTC.

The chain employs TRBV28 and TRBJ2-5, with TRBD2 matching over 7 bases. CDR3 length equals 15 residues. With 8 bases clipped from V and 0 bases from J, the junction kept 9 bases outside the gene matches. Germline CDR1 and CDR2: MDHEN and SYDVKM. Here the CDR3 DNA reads TGTGCCAGCTCACCGGCCGGGGGGTACCAAGAGACCCAGTACTTC. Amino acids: CASSPAGGYQETQYF.

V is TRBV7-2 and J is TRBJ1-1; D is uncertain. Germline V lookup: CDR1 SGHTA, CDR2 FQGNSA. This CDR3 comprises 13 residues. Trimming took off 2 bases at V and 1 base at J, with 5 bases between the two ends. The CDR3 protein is CASSLNGNTEAFF. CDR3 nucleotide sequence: TGTGCCAGCAGCTTAAACGGGAACACTGAAGCTTTCTTT.

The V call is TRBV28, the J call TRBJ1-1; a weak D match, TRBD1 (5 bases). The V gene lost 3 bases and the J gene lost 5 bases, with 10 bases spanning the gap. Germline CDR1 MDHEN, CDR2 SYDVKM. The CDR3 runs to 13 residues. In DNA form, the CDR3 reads TGTGCCAGCAGTTTGAACAAGGGGACTGAAGCTTTCTTT. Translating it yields CASSLNKGTEAFF.

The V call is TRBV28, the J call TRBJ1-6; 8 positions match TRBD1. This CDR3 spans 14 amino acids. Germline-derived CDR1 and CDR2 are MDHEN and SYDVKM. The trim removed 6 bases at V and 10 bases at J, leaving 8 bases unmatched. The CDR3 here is CASRIGQGWSPLHF. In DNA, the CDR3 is TGTGCCAGCAGGATCGGACAGGGCTGGTCACCCCTCCACTTT.

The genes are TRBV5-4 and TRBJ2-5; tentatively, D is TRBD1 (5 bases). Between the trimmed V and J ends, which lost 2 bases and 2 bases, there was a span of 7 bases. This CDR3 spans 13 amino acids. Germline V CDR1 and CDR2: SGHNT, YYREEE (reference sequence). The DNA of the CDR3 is TGTGCCAGCAGCTTAGACAGTCAAGAGACCCAGTACTTC. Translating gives CASSLDSQETQYF.

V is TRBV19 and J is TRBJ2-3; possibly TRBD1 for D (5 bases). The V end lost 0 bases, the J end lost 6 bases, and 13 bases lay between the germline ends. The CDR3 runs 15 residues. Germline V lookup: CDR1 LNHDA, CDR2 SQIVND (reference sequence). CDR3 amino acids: CASSIDGDSLDTQYF. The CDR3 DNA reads TGTGCCAGTAGTATAGATGGAGACAGTCTTGATACGCAGTATTTT. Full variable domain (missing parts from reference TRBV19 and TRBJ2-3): DGGITQSPKYLFRKEGQNVTLSCEQNLNHDAMYWYRQDPGQGLRLIYYSQIVNDFQKGDIAEGYSVSREKKESFPLTVTSAQKNPTAFYLCASSIDGDSLDTQYFGPGTRLTVL.

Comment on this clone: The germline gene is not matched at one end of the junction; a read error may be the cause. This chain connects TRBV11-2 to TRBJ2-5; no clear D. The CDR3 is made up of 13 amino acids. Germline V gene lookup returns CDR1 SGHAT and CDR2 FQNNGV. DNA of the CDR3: TGTGCCAGCAGCTTAGGCCTCTCAGAGGCCCAGTACTTC. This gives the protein CASSLGLSEAQYF.